A selection of T cell receptor beta chains follows, all from one sample in a study of blood T cells in healthy people across ages. TCRdb ran MiXCR on the 5' RACE reads and lists one entry per CDR3 protein. The table has about 510,000 distinct CDR3 sequences, over 25% seen once. The sample was also reused in another study, on T cells of mothers and their children.

The material sequenced was blood. These receptors were taken from a boy between 2 and 10 years old in good health. CDR3s include the opening cysteine and the closing phenylalanine or tryptophan. Fields, in order: V gene, J gene, D gene, CDR3 length, clone size, CDR3 DNA, CDR3 protein. The D gene is left open where the match is weak. Clone size is not always given. Where it is, it says once, few, many or a class for expanded clones.

v_call: TRBV6-2/TRBV6-3; j_call: TRBJ2-5; d_call: TRBD1; cdr3_length: 16; clone_size: few; cdr3_nt: TGTGCCAGCAGTTACTCACGACAGGGCTGGGGAGAGACCCAGTACTTC; cdr3_aa: CASSYSRQGWGETQYF
v_call: TRBV9; j_call: TRBJ1-2; d_call: -; cdr3_length: 13; clone_size: few; cdr3_nt: TGTGCCAGCAGCGTAGCTCCTTGGGAAAGCTACACCTTC; cdr3_aa: CASSVAPWESYTF
v_call: TRBV6-2/TRBV6-3; j_call: TRBJ1-5; d_call: -; cdr3_length: 15; clone_size: -; cdr3_nt: TGTGCCAGCCATCCGTCTAGTGGGCTAGATCAGCCCCAGCATTTT; cdr3_aa: CASHPSSGLDQPQHF
v_call: TRBV6-5; j_call: TRBJ2-7; d_call: -; cdr3_length: 14; clone_size: -; cdr3_nt: TGTGCCAGCAGTTACGGCAGGGGCGCCTACGAGCAGTACTTC; cdr3_aa: CASSYGRGAYEQYF
v_call: TRBV7-9; j_call: TRBJ2-5; d_call: TRBD2; cdr3_length: 16; clone_size: -; cdr3_nt: TGTGCCAGCACCCCGGGAGGGCCTCGGGTTGAAGAGACCCAGTACTTC; cdr3_aa: CASTPGGPRVEETQYF
v_call: TRBV14; j_call: TRBJ2-7; d_call: TRBD2; cdr3_length: 16; clone_size: -; cdr3_nt: TGTGCCAGCAGCCGCCCCCCCCTAGCGGGGGTCCACGAGCAGTACTTC; cdr3_aa: CASSRPPLAGVHEQYF
v_call: TRBV5-1; j_call: TRBJ2-5; d_call: -; cdr3_length: 14; clone_size: -; cdr3_nt: TGCGCCAGCAGCTCACAGGGTCGAGGCGAGACCCAGTACTTC; cdr3_aa: CASSSQGRGETQYF
v_call: TRBV27; j_call: TRBJ2-1; d_call: TRBD2; cdr3_length: 15; clone_size: -; cdr3_nt: TGTGCCAGCAGTCCTTCGGGAGGAGAATACAATGAGCAGTTCTTC; cdr3_aa: CASSPSGGEYNEQFF
v_call: TRBV5-5; j_call: TRBJ2-7; d_call: -; cdr3_length: 15; clone_size: -; cdr3_nt: TGTGCCAGCAGCTTGGAATGGGTCAGCTCCTACGAGCAGTACTTC; cdr3_aa: CASSLEWVSSYEQYF
v_call: TRBV12-3/TRBV12-4; j_call: TRBJ2-7; d_call: TRBD1; cdr3_length: 14; clone_size: -; cdr3_nt: TGTGCCAGCAGTTTGCAGGACAGGGTCTACGAGCAGTACTTC; cdr3_aa: CASSLQDRVYEQYF
v_call: TRBV14; j_call: TRBJ2-5; d_call: TRBD2; cdr3_length: 17; clone_size: few; cdr3_nt: TGTGCCAGCAGCCAAGAGTGGACTAGCTTAGGGGAAGAGACCCAGTACTTC; cdr3_aa: CASSQEWTSLGEETQYF
v_call: TRBV5-1; j_call: TRBJ2-7; d_call: TRBD1; cdr3_length: 14; clone_size: few; cdr3_nt: TGCGCCAGCAGCTGGACAGGGAAGCAGGGCGAGCAGTACTTC; cdr3_aa: CASSWTGKQGEQYF
v_call: TRBV19; j_call: TRBJ2-7; d_call: TRBD1; cdr3_length: 14; clone_size: -; cdr3_nt: TGTGCCAGTAAACCTGGACAGGGGAGCTACGAGCAGTACTTC; cdr3_aa: CASKPGQGSYEQYF
v_call: TRBV7-6; j_call: TRBJ2-6; d_call: -; cdr3_length: 16; clone_size: few; cdr3_nt: TGTGCCAGCAGCCCGATGACAGGAACCGGGGCCAACGTCCTGACTTTC; cdr3_aa: CASSPMTGTGANVLTF
v_call: TRBV29-1; j_call: TRBJ2-2; d_call: -; cdr3_length: 14; clone_size: few; cdr3_nt: TGCAGCGTTGCAAGGGGCAGGGACACCGGGGAGCTGTTTTTT; cdr3_aa: CSVARGRDTGELFF
v_call: TRBV7-9; j_call: TRBJ2-4; d_call: TRBD2; cdr3_length: 14; clone_size: -; cdr3_nt: TGTGCCAGCAGCTACTCCGGGGGGGAGGACATTCAGTACTTC; cdr3_aa: CASSYSGGEDIQYF
v_call: TRBV5-1; j_call: TRBJ2-2; d_call: -; cdr3_length: 16; clone_size: -; cdr3_nt: TGCGCCAGCAGCTTGTTATGGGGGGCGAACACCGGGGAGCTGTTTTTT; cdr3_aa: CASSLLWGANTGELFF
v_call: TRBV10-3; j_call: TRBJ1-1; d_call: TRBD1; cdr3_length: 13; clone_size: -; cdr3_nt: TGTGCCATCAGTGGGACAGGTCAGGCTGAGGCTTTCTTT; cdr3_aa: CAISGTGQAEAFF
v_call: TRBV23-1; j_call: TRBJ2-3; d_call: TRBD1; cdr3_length: 16; clone_size: few; cdr3_nt: TGCGCCAGCAGTCATCCCGGGACAGGGGATCTAGATACGCAGTATTTT; cdr3_aa: CASSHPGTGDLDTQYF
v_call: TRBV3-1; j_call: TRBJ1-4; d_call: -; cdr3_length: 12; clone_size: -; cdr3_nt: TGTGCCAGCAGCCAAGGTTATGAAAAACTGTTTTTT; cdr3_aa: CASSQGYEKLFF
v_call: TRBV29-1; j_call: TRBJ2-3; d_call: -; cdr3_length: 14; clone_size: few; cdr3_nt: TGCAGCGTTGCCCGGGATTCCCTCACAGATACGCAGTATTTT; cdr3_aa: CSVARDSLTDTQYF
v_call: TRBV7-9; j_call: TRBJ2-5; d_call: -; cdr3_length: 14; clone_size: -; cdr3_nt: TGTGCCAGCAGCTTTGGTCAGGGCGGCGAGACCCAGTACTTC; cdr3_aa: CASSFGQGGETQYF